The 25 T cell receptor beta chains below all came from one sample that was sequenced in a study of OX40 agonist ivuxolimab in advanced cancers. Using immunoSEQ multiplex PCR, the repertoire was profiled, and TCRdb retains in-frame clones only, with some absent. The sample holds about 96,000 clones, about four fifths seen once. Sequencing was performed on CD4+ or CD8+ T cells sorted from blood, taken in a trial of the OX40 agonist ivuxolimab. The receptors here all came from an adult with an advanced solid tumor such as melanoma, head and neck, liver or kidney cancer.

V usage is TRBV6-1 and J usage is TRBJ2-3; TRBD2 matches at 10 bases. J lost 5 bases, V lost 6 bases, and 8 bases had no gene match. Germline lookup yields CDR1 MNHNS and CDR2 SASEGT. The CDR3 runs to 15 residues. The CDR3 protein is CASSLSGRAGDTQYF. CDR3 in DNA: TGTGCCAGCAGCCTCAGCGGGAGGGCCGGAGATACGCAGTATTTT.

The genes are TRBV7-9 and TRBJ2-2; 8 bases are a match to TRBD1. Germline V lookup: CDR1 SEHNR, CDR2 FQNEAQ (reference sequence). Losses at the gene ends were 5 bases for V and 0 bases for J; bases not matched to a gene: 11. CDR3 length: 18 residues. CDR3 nucleotides: TGTGCCAGCAGCGAACGACAGGGGATGACCGCGAACACCGGGGAGCTGTTTTTT. It yields the protein CASSERQGMTANTGELFF.

V is TRBV4-1 and J is TRBJ2-7; D remains ambiguous. Germline V gives CDR1 MGHRA, CDR2 YSYEKL. CDR3 length equals 15 residues. Between the trimmed V and J ends, which lost 3 bases and 2 bases, there was a span of 14 bases. Written as DNA, the CDR3 is TGCGCCAGCAGCCAGGAGTATACCGGGCCCTACGAGCAGTACTTC. Amino acids: CASSQEYTGPYEQYF.

V gene TRBV23-1 combines with J gene TRBJ2-3; D may be TRBD2 (5 bases). TRBV23-1 has ORF status, its function being uncertain. This CDR3 spans 15 amino acids. V was clipped by 0 bases and J by 6 bases, with 13 bases between them. Here the CDR3 reads CASSQSGLAGDTQYF. The DNA of the CDR3 is TGCGCCAGCAGTCAATCCGGGCTAGCAGGCGATACGCAGTATTTT.

The chain uses TRBV4-1 and TRBJ2-7; no definite D call. Germline loops: CDR1 MGHRA, CDR2 YSYEKL. This CDR3 is built from 14 residues. V dropped 4 bases and J dropped 0 bases, with 10 bases sitting between them. The chain's CDR3 is CASSPSGSSYEQYF. CDR3 nucleotide sequence: TGCGCCAGCAGCCCATCCGGAAGCTCCTACGAGCAGTACTTC.

This chain connects TRBV28 to TRBJ1-5; D may be TRBD1 (6 bases). The CDR3 is made up of 16 amino acids. Per germline, CDR1 MDHEN and CDR2 SYDVKM. The ends were cut back, 4 bases at V and 2 bases at J, with 15 bases in the middle. The CDR3 DNA reads TGTGCCAGCAGTTCCCCCAGGGGTGTTGGCAATCAGCCCCAGCATTTT. Residues: CASSSPRGVGNQPQHF.

The chain carries TRBV4-2 and TRBJ2-3, with TRBD1 matching 10 bases. In germline, CDR1 is LGHNA, CDR2 YNFKEQ. This CDR3 comprises 16 residues. With 4 bases clipped from V and 2 bases from J, the junction kept 6 bases outside the gene matches. The CDR3 loop is CASSPQGTGDTDTQYF. The CDR3 region has the DNA TGTGCCAGCAGCCCCCAAGGGACAGGGGACACAGATACGCAGTATTTT.

The gene calls are TRBV5-6 and TRBJ1-2; D is uncertain. CDR1 and CDR2 from the germline V gene are SGHDT and YYEEEE. V was shortened by 2 bases and J by 1 base, with 6 bases between the two germline ends. The CDR3 is 13 residues long. The DNA for the CDR3 is TGTGCCAGCAGCTTACAAGTTAACTATGGCTACACCTTC. Translation: CASSLQVNYGYTF.

The rearrangement joins TRBV23-1 to TRBJ2-7, with D possibly being TRBD1 or TRBD2 (7 bases each). TRBV23-1 has ORF status, its function being uncertain. The CDR3 has 14 residues. The V and J ends lost 4 bases and 4 bases respectively, with 14 bases between them. CDR3 nucleotides: TGCGCCAGCAGTCCCAGGGGGGGGACTTACGAGCAGTACTTC. Its translation: CASSPRGGTYEQYF.

The CDR3 DNA is TGTGCCAGCAGGTCCTGGGGGGCGGCTTATAATTCACCCCTCCACTTT. Residues: CASRSWGAAYNSPLHF. The genes are TRBV5-6 and TRBJ1-6, with D maybe TRBD1 (6 bases). The germline V gene encodes CDR1 SGHDT and CDR2 YYEEEE. CDR3 size: 16 residues. Trimming stripped 5 bases from V and 4 bases from J, with 16 bases between.

The genes are TRBV7-7 and TRBJ2-1; TRBD2 aligns across 12 bases. The germline CDR1 and CDR2 sequences are SSHAT and FNYEAQ (reference sequence). The J segment lost 0 bases and the V segment lost 4 bases, leaving 7 bases of the junction unmatched. CDR3 size: 18 residues. This CDR3 reads CASSSGLAGSSSYNEQFF. The CDR3 DNA is TGTGCCAGCAGCTCAGGACTAGCGGGATCGAGCTCCTACAATGAGCAGTTCTTC.

The chain links TRBV10-3 to TRBJ2-7, with 9 bases identical to TRBD1. With 4 bases clipped from V and 3 bases from J, the junction kept 7 bases outside the gene matches. This CDR3 is built from 15 residues. Germline values: CDR1 ENHRY, CDR2 SYGVKD. The CDR3, as DNA: TGTGCCATCAGTGTAACGGGACAGGGTTTCTACGAGCAGTACTTC. This encodes CAISVTGQGFYEQYF.

This clone was seen more than once but under ten times. The rearrangement joins TRBV10-1 to TRBJ2-2; D possibly corresponds to TRBD1 (6 bases). The CDR3 extends over 14 amino acids. Trimming took 7 bases from V and 1 from J, leaving 10 bases between them. Germline V gives CDR1 WNHNN, CDR2 SYGVQD (reference sequence). The CDR3 DNA is TGCGCCAGCAAGATGGGACAGAACACCGGGGAGCTGTTTTTT. It specifies CASKMGQNTGELFF.

CDR3 region: CAWRATYSYEQYF. The CDR3 region has the DNA TGTGCCTGGAGAGCTACCTACTCCTACGAGCAGTACTTC. The rearrangement uses TRBV30 and TRBJ2-7; D is uncertain. The CDR3 has 13 amino acids. Trimming pared 3 bases from V and 0 bases from J, leaving 9 bases between. Germline CDR1 reads GTSNPN; CDR2 reads SVGIG (reference sequence). Using reference TRBV30 and TRBJ2-7 for the parts outside the CDR3, the full variable domain is SQTIHQWPATLVQPVGSPLSLECTVEGTSNPNLYWYRQAAGRGLQLLFYSVGIGQISSEVPQNLSASRPQDRQFILSSKKLLLSDSGFYLCAWRATYSYEQYFGPGTRLTVT.

This clone was recorded only once. This chain connects TRBV30 to TRBJ2-2; D uncertain. The CDR3 extends over 13 amino acids. Trimming took 3 bases from V and 2 from J, leaving 7 bases between them. In germline, CDR1 is GTSNPN, CDR2 SVGIG (reference sequence). CDR3 amino acids: CAWRGSNTGELFF. The DNA of the CDR3 is TGTGCCTGGAGAGGGTCAAACACCGGGGAGCTGTTTTTT.

The V and J genes are TRBV27 and TRBJ2-5; 8 nucleotides align to TRBD1. The end of the DNA is better explained by TRBJ2-7, so the J call may be wrong. Germline values: CDR1 MNHEY, CDR2 SMNVEV (reference sequence). This CDR3 has 16 amino acids. CDR3 sequence (DNA): TGTGCCAGCAGTTCCCCCTCCCGGGACAGGACCTACGAGCAGTACTTC. Encoded protein: CASSSPSRDRTYEQYF.

The CDR3 loop reads CASRTGQPYEQYF. The CDR3 coding sequence is TGTGCCAGCAGGACGGGACAGCCGTACGAGCAGTACTTC. This chain links TRBV6-1 with TRBJ2-7; 7 nucleotides line up with TRBD1. CDR3 length: 13 amino acids. J gave up 4 bases and V 6 bases, and 6 bases lay outside the gene matches. Per germline, CDR1 MNHNS and CDR2 SASEGT.

The rearrangement links TRBV11-2 to TRBJ2-7; TRBD2 might be the D (7 bases). This CDR3 contains 16 residues. The germline gives CDR1 SGHAT, CDR2 FQNNGV. The ends were cut back, 5 bases at V and 6 bases at J, with 23 bases in the middle. CDR3 protein: CASSQIRGGTGGEQYF. The DNA for the CDR3 is TGTGCCAGCAGCCAGATCAGGGGAGGGACCGGGGGCGAGCAGTACTTC.

This clone has a single count. The V and J genes are TRBV27 and TRBJ2-7; maybe TRBD1 (6 bases). Trimming took 0 bases from V and 3 from J, leaving 15 bases between them. This CDR3 contains 16 residues. Germline assignment: CDR1 MNHEY and CDR2 SMNVEV (reference sequence). The chain's CDR3 is CASSLSRGPRVYEQYF. The DNA for the CDR3 is TGTGCCAGCAGTTTATCCAGGGGCCCTCGGGTCTACGAGCAGTACTTC.

The genes are TRBV5-1 and TRBJ1-5, with D possibly being TRBD1 (5 bases). From germline, CDR1 is SGHRS and CDR2 YFSETQ. This CDR3 is built from 15 residues. Trimming cost V 6 bases and J 1 base, with 14 bases left between them. The CDR3 DNA reads as TGCGCCAGCAAGACCGGGACCGAGAGCAATCAGCCCCAGCATTTT. Translated: CASKTGTESNQPQHF.

The chain combines TRBV18 with TRBJ2-3; 7 nucleotides line up with TRBD1. The ends lost 1 base at V and 1 base at J; junction bases unmatched: 8. Germline V gene lookup returns CDR1 KGHSH and CDR2 LQKENI. The CDR3 consists of 17 residues. DNA for the CDR3: TGTGCCAGCTCACCACTCGGGACAGCCGCCGGCACAGATACGCAGTATTTT. Amino acid sequence: CASSPLGTAAGTDTQYF.

V gene TRBV7-9 combines with J gene TRBJ2-5; 12 bases fit TRBD2. V lost 6 bases to trimming and J lost 1 base; unmatched junction nucleotides: 9. Germline CDR1 is SEHNR and CDR2 is FQNEAQ (reference sequence). This CDR3 region has 17 residues. CDR3 loop: CASRYRSSGRAQETQYF. DNA of the CDR3: TGTGCCAGCAGATATCGGTCTAGCGGGAGGGCCCAAGAGACCCAGTACTTC.

Written as DNA, the CDR3 is TGCGCCAGCAGCCGGGGAGCGGGGGGGCAGAATGAGCAGTTCTTC. Protein sequence: CASSRGAGGQNEQFF. The chain employs TRBV4-3 and TRBJ2-1; 10 bases map to TRBD2. The germline V gene encodes CDR1 LGHNA and CDR2 YSLEER. This CDR3 has 15 residues. V lost 4 bases, J lost 7 bases, and 7 bases stayed unmatched.

The V and J genes are TRBV6-5 and TRBJ2-7; 7 positions match TRBD2. Germline CDR1 MNHEY, CDR2 SVGAGI. V trimming: 0 bases; J trimming: 0 bases; junction bases outside the gene matches: 5. The CDR3 has 16 residues. The DNA for the CDR3 is TGTGCCAGCAGTTACTCGATCGGGGGGAGCTCCTACGAGCAGTACTTC. Protein: CASSYSIGGSSYEQYF.

The V and J genes are TRBV19 and TRBJ1-2, with D unclear. The germline V and J ends were trimmed by 8 bases and 6 bases, with 10 bases remaining between them. In germline, CDR1 is LNHDA, CDR2 SQIVND (reference sequence). This CDR3 comprises 11 residues. The CDR3 coding sequence is TGTGCCAGTGGGGTGCGGGATGGCTACACCTTC. This translates into CASGVRDGYTF.